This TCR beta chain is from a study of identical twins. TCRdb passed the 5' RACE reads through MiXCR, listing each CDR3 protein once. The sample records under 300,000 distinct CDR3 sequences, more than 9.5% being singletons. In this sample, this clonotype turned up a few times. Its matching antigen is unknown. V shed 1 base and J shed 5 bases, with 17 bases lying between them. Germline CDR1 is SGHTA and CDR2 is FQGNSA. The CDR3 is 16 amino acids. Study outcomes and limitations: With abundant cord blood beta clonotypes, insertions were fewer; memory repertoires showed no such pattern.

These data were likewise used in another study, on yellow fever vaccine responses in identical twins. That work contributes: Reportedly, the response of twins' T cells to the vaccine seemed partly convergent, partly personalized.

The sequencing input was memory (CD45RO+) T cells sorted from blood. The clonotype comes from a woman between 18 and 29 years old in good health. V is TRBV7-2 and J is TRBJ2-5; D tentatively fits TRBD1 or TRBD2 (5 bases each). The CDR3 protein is CASSLVVGVVVETQYF. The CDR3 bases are TGTGCCAGCAGCTTAGTCGTGGGGGTAGTCGTGGAGACCCAGTACTTC.